One T cell receptor beta chain is described in this entry. What it recognizes is unknown. The sample is drawn from a study of shared clonotypes between healthy human individuals. Method: immunoSEQ multiplex PCR; TCRdb's copy keeps in-frame clones and lacks some. This repertoire shows more than 2,000,000 clones, roughly nine tenths found once; its top ten account for over 0.12%. Both subsets, CD45RA+ naive and CD45RA-negative memory, were split from the CD4+ cells. The CDR3 runs 20 residues. Germline V CDR1 and CDR2: MNHEY, SMNVEV (reference sequence). V dropped 7 bases and J dropped 3; count of bases not matched to a gene: 22. Study-wide points: Apart from blood, nothing was sampled; tissue repertoires likely differ.

The TCR originated in a man aged 18 to 30 in good health. Sequenced: naive CD4+ T cells sorted from blood. The subset is: CD45RA+ positively selected. V is TRBV27 and J is TRBJ2-4; 9 nucleotides align to TRBD2. CDR3 nucleotides: TGTGCCAGCACCCCGCAGGGTAATTCCAGGCGGGGGGGCGGCAAAAACATTCAGTACTTC. Translated: CASTPQGNSRRGGGKNIQYF.